The clone carrying this T cell receptor (beta chain) occurred a few times. What it binds is not known. This sample stems from a study of PD-1 blockade in classical Hodgkin lymphoma. Study-level results: The study reported lower baseline TCR diversity in newly diagnosed patients than in healthy donors. Patients who began taking nivolumab under 1 year after ASCT were left out. Only CD4+ TCR diversity, not CD8+, had risen significantly by C4D1.

This table comes from immunoSEQ multiplex PCR, and its TCRdb copy is limited to in-frame clones, with some not included. The sample includes some 19,000 clones, roughly 77% of them seen just once. As to time point: cycle 4 day 1 (C4D1), after less than 7 weeks of nivolumab. Following autologous stem cell transplantation, relapse occurred in every patient, and exposure to brentuximab vedotin varied. Magnetic negative selection was used to purify CD4+ T cells from PBMCs that had been thawed. Complete response, partial response or progressive disease constituted the best responses recorded. The specimen comprised CD4+ T cells from blood, sampled before the fourth cycle of nivolumab. The clonotype comes from a human donor with classical Hodgkin lymphoma.

Here the CDR3 DNA reads TGTGCCAGCATGGCGGGACAGGGGACCTCCTACGAGCAGTACTTC. Its protein product is CASMAGQGTSYEQYF. The V and J genes are TRBV6-1 and TRBJ2-7, with 10 bases lining up with TRBD1. The CDR3 covers 15 residues. After removal of 7 bases from V and 0 bases from J, the junction contained 6 bases not matched to a gene. Per germline, CDR1 MNHNS and CDR2 SASEGT.